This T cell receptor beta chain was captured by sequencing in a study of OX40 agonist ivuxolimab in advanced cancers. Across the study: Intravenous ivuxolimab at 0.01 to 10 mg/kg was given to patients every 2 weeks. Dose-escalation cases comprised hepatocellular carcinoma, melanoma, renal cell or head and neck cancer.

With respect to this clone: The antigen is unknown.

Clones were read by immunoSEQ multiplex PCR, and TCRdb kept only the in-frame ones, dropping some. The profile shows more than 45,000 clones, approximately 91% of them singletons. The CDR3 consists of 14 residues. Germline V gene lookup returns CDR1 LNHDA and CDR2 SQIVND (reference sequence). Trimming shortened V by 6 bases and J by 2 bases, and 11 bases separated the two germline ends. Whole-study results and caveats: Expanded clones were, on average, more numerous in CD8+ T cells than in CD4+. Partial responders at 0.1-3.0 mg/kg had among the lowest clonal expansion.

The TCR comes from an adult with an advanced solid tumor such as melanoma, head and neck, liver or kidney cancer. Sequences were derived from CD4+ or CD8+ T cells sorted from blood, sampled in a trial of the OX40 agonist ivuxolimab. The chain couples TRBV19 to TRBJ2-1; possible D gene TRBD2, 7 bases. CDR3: CASSWGGPYNEQFF. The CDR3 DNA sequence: TGTGCCAGTAGCTGGGGGGGGCCCTACAATGAGCAGTTCTTC.